This TCR beta chain was sequenced for a study of T cells in Graves' hyperthyroidism and ophthalmopathy. In the study overall: Upon initial diagnosis and before any treatment, peripheral blood was collected. Study findings and constraints: The blood repertoire included most of the expanded thyroid clonotypes above 0.001. Ophthalmopathy and stable hyperthyroidism were separated by a 13 V-J model.

Amplification targeted TCR beta CDR3 regions from RNA transcripts. First-round RT-PCR of the TCR CDR3 relied on the HTBI primer set. TCRdb itself ran the multiplex PCR reads through MiXCR, one entry per CDR3 protein. The sample lists 300,000 to 400,000 distinct CDR3 sequences, about 20% seen once, with about 49% in the top ten. For this clonotype: Antigen specificity is unknown.

Germline CDR1 DFQATT, CDR2 SNEGSKA (reference sequence). V was pared by 7 bases and J by 3 bases, with 11 bases of the junction left unmatched. The CDR3 totals 15 residues. The V and J genes are TRBV20-1 and TRBJ2-5; 10 nucleotides match TRBD2. Sequenced input: blood. This clonotype originated in a woman aged 50 to 65 with Graves' hyperthyroidism. This CDR3 reads CSVGLAGGSKETQYF. The DNA for the CDR3 is TGCAGTGTTGGTTTAGCGGGGGGTTCCAAAGAGACCCAGTACTTC.